A single sample gave rise to the 14 T cell receptor beta chains below, sequenced in a study of blood T cell repertoires in COVID-19. Produced via immunoSEQ multiplex PCR; TCRdb's table is partial and in-frame only. The sample contains roughly 380,000 clones, 70% to 90% of which appear only once. Material: peripheral blood. These receptors were collected from a woman aged 40 to 50 with COVID-19, enrolled during active disease.

The J gene is TRBJ2-2, the V gene TRBV27; 10 bases fit TRBD2. Germline-derived CDR1 and CDR2 are MNHEY and SMNVEV (reference sequence). The CDR3 contains 18 residues. J lost 3 bases, V lost 2 bases, and 9 bases had no gene match. CDR3: CASSLSKRGGSDTGELFF. The CDR3 bases are TGTGCCAGCAGTTTAAGTAAGCGGGGGGGCTCGGACACCGGGGAGCTGTTTTTT.

The CDR3 bases are TGTGCCAGCAGCCTACAGGGCTCTGGCTACACCTTC. Translated: CASSLQGSGYTF. The chain has TRBV7-9 and TRBJ1-2; weak D call: TRBD1 (6 bases). V lost 5 bases, J lost 7 bases, and 11 bases lay in between. In germline, CDR1 is SEHNR, CDR2 FQNEAQ (reference sequence). This CDR3 has 12 amino acids.

This clone was detected ten times or more. J is TRBJ1-2 and V is TRBV7-6; 7 positions match TRBD1. V lost 5 bases to trimming and J lost 2 bases; unmatched junction nucleotides: 11. CDR1 and CDR2 from the germline V gene are SGHVS and FNYEAQ. The CDR3 extends over 16 amino acids. The CDR3 sequence: CASSPLATGFNYGYTF. The CDR3 DNA reads as TGTGCCAGCAGCCCTTTGGCGACAGGGTTCAACTATGGCTACACCTTC.

This rearrangement joins TRBV19 to TRBJ1-2; D is unclear. There are 13 residues in the CDR3. Trimming left V 4 bases short and J 7 bases short, with 13 bases between. CDR1 is LNHDA, CDR2 SQIVND, per germline (reference sequence). CDR3 sequence reads: CASSTGKEGGYTF. The CDR3 bases are TGTGCCAGTAGTACGGGGAAGGAGGGTGGCTACACCTTC.

This clone has just one count. V usage is TRBV2 and J usage is TRBJ1-5, with D perhaps matching TRBD1 (5 bases). V shed 4 bases and J shed 2 bases, with 9 bases lying between them. The CDR3 runs 14 residues. Germline CDR1 is SNHLY and CDR2 is FYNNEI. The CDR3 loop is CASSAGRGNQPQHF. CDR3 bases: TGTGCCAGCAGTGCGGGCAGGGGCAATCAGCCCCAGCATTTT.

The V and J genes are TRBV5-1 and TRBJ2-3; TRBD1 agrees at 10 bases. V shed 1 base, J shed 4 bases, and the junction held 3 bases outside the gene matches. This CDR3 is 15 amino acids long. The germline V gene has CDR1 SGHRS and CDR2 YFSETQ. The CDR3 DNA reads as TGCGCCAGCAGCTTGAGGGGGACAGGGGCAGATACGCAGTATTTT. Amino acid sequence: CASSLRGTGADTQYF.

This CDR3 is CAGLRPSGANVLTF. The CDR3 nucleotides are TGTGCCGGGCTGCGTCCCTCTGGGGCCAACGTCCTGACTTTC. The chain combines TRBV30 with TRBJ2-6; no definite D call. Germline V CDR1 and CDR2: GTSNPN, SVGIG (reference sequence). The CDR3 spans 14 residues. V shed 8 bases and J shed 0 bases, with 11 bases lying between them.

This chain joins TRBV9 and TRBJ2-5; D not certain. Trimming removed 1 base at V and 2 bases at J, with 6 bases between. The CDR3 has 13 amino acids. Germline CDR1 reads SGDLS; CDR2 reads YYNGEE. CDR3 loop: CASSVSLQETQYF. CDR3 DNA: TGTGCCAGCAGCGTATCCCTACAAGAGACCCAGTACTTC.

The chain recombines TRBV6-2 or TRBV6-3 with TRBJ2-6; 12 bases align to TRBD2. CDR1 and CDR2 (germline): MNHEY, SVGEGT. The CDR3 is 20 amino acids. After removal of 4 bases from V and 0 bases from J, the junction contained 10 bases not matched to a gene. The CDR3 DNA reads as TGTGCCAGCAGTTGGCAACTAGCGGGGGGCCAATACTCTGGGGCCAACGTCCTGACTTTC. This sequence encodes CASSWQLAGGQYSGANVLTF.

This chain links TRBV7-9 with TRBJ2-5, with D possibly TRBD2 on 6 matching bases. The germline V gene encodes CDR1 SEHNR and CDR2 FQNEAQ (reference sequence). The CDR3 has 15 residues. Trimming removed 4 bases from V and 5 bases from J, with 17 bases in between. CDR3 residues: CASSSEGSVLETQYF. Written as DNA, the CDR3 is TGTGCCAGCAGCTCGGAGGGCTCAGTCCTGGAGACCCAGTACTTC.

J is TRBJ1-2 and V is TRBV7-9; D remains unclear. Germline CDR1 SEHNR, CDR2 FQNEAQ (reference sequence). The V end lost 7 bases, the J end lost 6 bases, and 15 bases lay between the germline ends. The CDR3 consists of 13 residues. CDR3: CASKSATGHGYTF. CDR3 sequence (DNA): TGTGCCAGCAAATCAGCCACTGGGCATGGCTACACCTTC.

V usage is TRBV25-1 and J usage is TRBJ2-7, with a possible D match to TRBD1 (5 bases). The CDR3 runs 16 residues. Germline V gene sequence: CDR1 MGHDK, CDR2 SYGVNS. The V end was cut by 2 bases, the J end by 6 bases, with 20 bases between. CDR3 sequence reads: CASSERASSGHPEQYF. The CDR3 DNA reads as TGTGCCAGCAGTGAACGAGCCAGCTCCGGACACCCCGAGCAGTACTTC.

As DNA, the CDR3 is TGTGCCAGCTCACCACCCAGAGGAGGTACGCAGTATTTT. It specifies CASSPPRGGTQYF. The V gene is TRBV18, the J gene TRBJ2-3, with D tentatively TRBD2 (5 bases). Trimming removed 0 bases from V and 8 bases from J, with 9 bases in between. The CDR3 spans 13 residues. Germline assignment: CDR1 KGHSH and CDR2 LQKENI.

The rearrangement links TRBV7-8 to TRBJ2-1; the D gene is possibly TRBD2 (6 bases). This CDR3 is 17 amino acids long. From germline, CDR1 is SGHVS and CDR2 FQNEAQ. The V end was cut by 6 bases, the J end by 5 bases, with 23 bases between. In nucleotides, the CDR3 is TGTGCCAGCAGGCGGGACCGGGTACAAGCACTAAACAATGAGCAGTTCTTC. Residues: CASRRDRVQALNNEQFF.